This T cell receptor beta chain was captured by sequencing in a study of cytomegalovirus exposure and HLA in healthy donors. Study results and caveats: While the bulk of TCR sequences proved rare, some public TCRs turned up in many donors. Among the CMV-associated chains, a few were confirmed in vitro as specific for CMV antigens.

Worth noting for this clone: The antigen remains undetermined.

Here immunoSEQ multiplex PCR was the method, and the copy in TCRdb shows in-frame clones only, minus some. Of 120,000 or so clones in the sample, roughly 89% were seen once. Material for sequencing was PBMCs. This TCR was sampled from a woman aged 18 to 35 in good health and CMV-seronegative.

The CDR3 sequence: CASSTRGVQYF. The CDR3 DNA follows: TGTGCCAGCAGCACCCGGGGGGTGCAGTACTTC. V and J are TRBV5-6 and TRBJ2-7, with 7 nucleotides matching TRBD2. Germline assignment: CDR1 SGHDT and CDR2 YYEEEE. CDR3 length: 11 residues. J was trimmed by 9 bases and V by 4 bases; bases with no gene match: 4.